These 9 T cell receptor beta chains were sequenced from one sample in a study of technical replicates of blood from a few donors. Produced via immunoSEQ multiplex PCR; TCRdb's table is partial and in-frame only. The top ten hold 0.12% to 0.15% of the sample, which has about 84,000 clones, 98% seen once. The sample taken for sequencing was T cells isolated from PBMCs. The origin of the receptors is a human donor in good health.

J is TRBJ2-7 and V is TRBV27; D is uncertain. The length of the CDR3 is 13 residues. Germline loops: CDR1 MNHEY, CDR2 SMNVEV (reference sequence). Trimming pared 8 bases from V and 2 bases from J, leaving 13 bases between. CDR3 coding DNA: TGTGCCAGCTCCCTTGGCCAAACCTACGAGCAGTACTTC. Translating gives CASSLGQTYEQYF.

This chain connects TRBV9 to TRBJ1-1; D may be TRBD1 (5 bases). The CDR3 runs to 14 residues. Trimming took off 2 bases at V and 0 bases at J, with 8 bases between the two ends. Per germline, CDR1 SGDLS and CDR2 YYNGEE. For the CDR3, the DNA is TGTGCCAGCAGCGTGGGACTGGTGAACACTGAAGCTTTCTTT. Protein: CASSVGLVNTEAFF. Full variable domain (missing parts from reference TRBV9 and TRBJ1-1): DSGVTQTPKHLITATGQRVTLRCSPRSGDLSVYWYQQSLDQGLQFLIQYYNGEERAKGNILERFSAQQFPDLHSELNLSSLELGDSALYFCASSVGLVNTEAFFGQGTRLTVV.

V and J are TRBV6-1 and TRBJ1-5; D might be TRBD1 (5 bases). Germline V CDR1 and CDR2: MNHNS, SASEGT. Trimming pared 5 bases from V and 3 bases from J, leaving 14 bases between. The CDR3 loop spans 15 amino acids. The CDR3 loop is CASSSWRGNNQPQHF. CDR3 nucleotide sequence: TGTGCCAGCAGTTCGTGGAGGGGTAACAATCAGCCCCAGCATTTT.

This chain links TRBV30 with TRBJ1-2; the D gene is possibly TRBD1 (6 bases). Germline CDR1 reads GTSNPN; CDR2 reads SVGIG (reference sequence). CDR3 length: 15 amino acids. Trimming stripped 2 bases from V and 0 bases from J, with 13 bases between. CDR3 coding DNA: TGTGCCTGGAGTTTCCGGGCAGGGGCTAACTATGGCTACACCTTC. It is translated as CAWSFRAGANYGYTF.

V and J are TRBV7-9 and TRBJ2-1, with D tentatively TRBD1 (6 bases). Looked up from germline, CDR1 is SEHNR and CDR2 is FQNEAQ (reference sequence). Trimming shortened V by 0 bases and J by 9 bases, and 12 bases separated the two germline ends. The CDR3 runs to 14 residues. The CDR3 nucleotides are TGTGCCAGCAGCTTAGCGCAGGGGCGGCTTGAGCAGTTCTTC. This gives the protein CASSLAQGRLEQFF.

V and J are TRBV27 and TRBJ2-1; the match to TRBD2 covers 7 bases. Germline values: CDR1 MNHEY, CDR2 SMNVEV (reference sequence). The length of the CDR3 is 16 residues. The V segment lost 8 bases and the J segment 5 bases; nucleotides outside the gene matches: 15. The CDR3 spells CASGSEGAGAHNEQFF. In nucleotides, the CDR3 is TGTGCCAGCGGTTCTGAAGGGGCGGGAGCCCACAATGAGCAGTTCTTC.

The chain carries TRBV11-2 and TRBJ1-4; 9 bases fit TRBD1. This CDR3 comprises 19 residues. From germline, CDR1 is SGHAT and CDR2 FQNNGV. The trim removed 1 base at V and 4 bases at J, leaving 13 bases unmatched. CDR3: CASSLVGQGLLEHNEKLFF. In nucleotides, the CDR3 is TGTGCCAGCAGCTTAGTGGGACAGGGACTTCTCGAACATAATGAAAAACTGTTTTTT.

This clone was seen only once. This CDR3 reads CSVDGTSGSSGDQETQYF. CDR3 bases: TGCAGCGTTGACGGGACTAGCGGGAGTTCTGGCGACCAAGAGACCCAGTACTTC. The chain uses TRBV29-1 and TRBJ2-5, with 14 bases matching TRBD2. J was trimmed by 0 bases and V by 3 bases; bases with no gene match: 9. The CDR3 length is 18 residues. Germline V gene data show CDR1 as SQVTM and CDR2 as ANQGSEA.

The V call is TRBV5-1, the J call TRBJ2-1; D call uncertain. Germline lookup yields CDR1 SGHRS and CDR2 YFSETQ. The CDR3 covers 14 residues. Trimming pared 0 bases from V and 1 base from J, leaving 5 bases between. The CDR3 here is CASSLVQSYNEQFF. CDR3 nucleotides: TGCGCCAGCAGCTTGGTGCAGTCCTACAATGAGCAGTTCTTC. Together with reference TRBV5-1 and TRBJ2-1, the CDR3 gives the full variable domain: KAGVTQTPRYLIKTRGQQVTLSCSPISGHRSVSWYQQTPGQGLQFLFEYFSETQRNKGNFPGRFSGRQFSNSRSEMNVSTLELGDSALYLCASSLVQSYNEQFFGPGTRLTVL.